This passage covers 21 T cell receptor beta chains from one sample sequenced in a study of T cells after yellow fever vaccination. TCRdb itself ran the 5' RACE reads through MiXCR, one entry per CDR3 protein. This sample has a few hundred thousand distinct CDR3 sequences, with around 3.6% found just once. The specimen was PBMCs, collected on the day of the yellow fever booster vaccination. The receptors were sampled from a man aged 18 to 35 who received the YFV17D yellow fever vaccine.

This clonotype has just a few counts. The chain links TRBV28 to TRBJ2-5; D not resolved. The CDR3 is 15 residues long. Per germline, CDR1 MDHEN and CDR2 SYDVKM. Trimming removed 2 bases at V and 4 bases at J, with 14 bases between. The CDR3 nucleotides are TGTGCCAGCAGTTTAGACCCGGCGGCTATAGAGACCCAGTACTTC. This translates into CASSLDPAAIETQYF.

This clonotype appeared a few times. This chain connects TRBV6-5 to TRBJ2-2, with D maybe TRBD2 (6 bases). The length of the CDR3 is 15 residues. V gave up 0 bases and J gave up 4 bases, with 9 bases separating them. Germline V gives CDR1 MNHEY, CDR2 SVGAGI. Here the CDR3 reads CASSYSILATGELFF. CDR3 in DNA: TGTGCCAGCAGTTACTCGATACTAGCCACCGGGGAGCTGTTTTTT.

The chain links TRBV7-3 to TRBJ2-2, with D perhaps TRBD2 (6 bases). CDR3 length: 13 residues. V was cut by 8 bases and J by 1 base, with 8 bases left in between. Germline V gene lookup returns CDR1 SGHTA and CDR2 FQGTGA. The chain's CDR3 is CASGGGNTGELFF. CDR3 DNA: TGTGCCAGCGGGGGAGGGAACACCGGGGAGCTGTTTTTT.

In its sample, this clonotype was seen many times. J is TRBJ2-1 and V is TRBV7-2, with 10 nucleotides matching TRBD2. The V and J ends lost 7 bases and 11 bases, in that order; junction bases with no gene match: 11. The CDR3 runs 14 residues. Germline-derived CDR1 and CDR2 are SGHTA and FQGNSA. DNA of the CDR3: TGTGCCAGCACCTTCCGACTAGCGGGTGCCCAGCAGTTCTTC. Its translation: CASTFRLAGAQQFF.

The table lists this clonotype with many counts. The chain uses TRBV4-3 and TRBJ2-5, with unresolved D. CDR1 and CDR2 from the germline V gene are LGHNA and YSLEER. The V end lost 4 bases, the J end lost 7 bases, and 19 bases lay between the germline ends. The CDR3 has 15 amino acids. CDR3 bases: TGCGCCAGCAGCCCCGACCGGAATAATAAGGGGACCCAGTACTTC. Its translation is CASSPDRNNKGTQYF.

This clonotype was observed many times. V is TRBV4-1 and J is TRBJ1-5, with TRBD1 identical over 8 bases. J was trimmed by 4 bases and V by 2 bases; bases with no gene match: 7. The length of the CDR3 is 16 residues. The germline gives CDR1 MGHRA, CDR2 YSYEKL. CDR3 coding DNA: TGCGCCAGCAGCCAAAAATATGGACAGGGTAATCAGCCCCAGCATTTT. Residues: CASSQKYGQGNQPQHF.

Many counts were recorded for this clonotype. The rearrangement uses TRBV18 and TRBJ1-4; TRBD1 might be the D (6 bases). Trimming cost V 6 bases and J 2 bases, with 19 bases left between them. Germline V gene lookup returns CDR1 KGHSH and CDR2 LQKENI. This CDR3 is built from 17 residues. CDR3 sequence reads: CASSRIGGASTNEKLFF. Here the CDR3 DNA reads TGTGCCAGCTCGCGAATCGGGGGCGCGAGCACTAATGAAAAACTGTTTTTT.

This clonotype was detected ten times or more. The CDR3 is CATSLGNTEAFF. The CDR3 DNA sequence: TGTGCCACCTCATTGGGGAACACTGAAGCTTTCTTT. The V call is TRBV2, the J call TRBJ1-1, with D hard to call. Trimming cost V 10 bases and J 1 base, with 10 bases left between them. The V gene's germline CDR1 is SNHLY and CDR2 FYNNEI. CDR3 length: 12 residues.

Many counts were recorded for this clonotype. The chain uses TRBV20-1 and TRBJ2-3; no definite D call. V lost 5 bases and J 6 bases, leaving 21 bases between the germline ends. Per germline, CDR1 DFQATT and CDR2 SNEGSKA (reference sequence). This CDR3 spans 15 amino acids. CDR3 bases: TGCAGTGCTTTGCACTTCACCAACTACCGGGATACGCAGTATTTT. This translates into CSALHFTNYRDTQYF.

This clonotype has at least ten counts. The CDR3 is CASSLTPRDPDGYTF. In DNA, the CDR3 is TGTGCCAGCAGCTTAACCCCACGGGATCCGGATGGCTACACCTTC. The chain joins TRBV11-2 to TRBJ1-2; D gene unclear. Germline CDR1 is SGHAT and CDR2 is FQNNGV. V lost 2 bases to trimming and J lost 6 bases, with 16 bases between them. The CDR3 runs 15 residues.

Ten or more counts support this clonotype. CDR3 coding DNA: TGTGCCAGCAGCCACGACGAGGGACCTAGCTCCTACAATGAGCAGTTCTTC. Its protein product is CASSHDEGPSSYNEQFF. The V call is TRBV7-8, the J call TRBJ2-1; the D gene could be TRBD1 or TRBD2 (5 bases each). The CDR3 loop spans 17 amino acids. Germline assignment: CDR1 SGHVS and CDR2 FQNEAQ. V gave up 5 bases and J gave up 0 bases, with 17 bases separating them. Full variable domain (rest looked up from reference TRBV7-8 and TRBJ2-1): GAGVSQSPRYKVAKRGQDVALRCDPISGHVSLFWYQQALGQGPEFLTYFQNEAQLDKSGLPSDRFFAERPEGSVSTLKIQRTQQEDSAVYLCASSHDEGPSSYNEQFFGPGTRLTVL.

This clonotype was counted at least ten times. The rearrangement uses TRBV5-6 and TRBJ2-7; D is unresolved. With 3 bases removed from V and 0 bases from J, the gap between germline ends came to 7 bases. The CDR3 spans 13 residues. Germline V gene lookup returns CDR1 SGHDT and CDR2 YYEEEE. The CDR3 coding sequence is TGTGCCAGCAGCTGGGCAGGCTCCTACGAGCAGTACGTC. Protein product: CASSWAGSYEQYV.

V is TRBV16 and J is TRBJ2-7; possibly TRBD2 for D (6 bases). From germline, CDR1 is KGHSY and CDR2 FQNENV. The ends were cut back, 0 bases at V and 7 bases at J, with 16 bases in the middle. The CDR3 has 15 amino acids. The chain's CDR3 is CASSQSEAGRLEQYV. CDR3 sequence (DNA): TGTGCCAGCAGCCAATCGGAGGCGGGACGGTTAGAGCAGTACGTC.

This clonotype showed up many times. The chain combines TRBV5-6 with TRBJ2-3; 7 bases are shared with TRBD1. In germline, CDR1 is SGHDT, CDR2 YYEEEE. Unmatched junction bases numbered 11, after V lost 3 bases and J lost 4 bases. The length of the CDR3 is 16 residues. CDR3 residues: CASSYYDRANADTQYF. CDR3 nucleotide sequence: TGTGCCAGCAGCTACTACGACAGGGCCAACGCAGATACGCAGTATTTT.

This clonotype was counted at least ten times. The chain uses TRBV9 and TRBJ1-1; D gene uncertain. Germline CDR1 is SGDLS and CDR2 is YYNGEE. The CDR3 length is 14 residues. V lost 0 bases and J lost 1, with 7 bases in between. The CDR3 sequence: CASSVAWGNTEAFF. In DNA form, the CDR3 reads TGTGCCAGCAGCGTAGCTTGGGGGAACACTGAAGCTTTCTTT.

The V gene is TRBV5-1, the J gene TRBJ2-1; TRBD1 matches at 8 bases. This CDR3 comprises 17 residues. J lost 8 bases, V lost 6 bases, and 19 bases had no gene match. Germline V lookup: CDR1 SGHRS, CDR2 YFSETQ. This chain's CDR3 is CASMRSVRTGPSHEQFF. In DNA, the CDR3 is TGCGCCAGCATGCGTTCCGTTAGGACAGGGCCCTCACATGAGCAGTTCTTC.

This clonotype was recorded many times. The chain recombines TRBV18 with TRBJ1-5; D gene ambiguous. Germline CDR1 and CDR2: KGHSH and LQKENI. CDR3 length equals 14 residues. Trimming shortened V by 3 bases and J by 7 bases, and 13 bases separated the two germline ends. The DNA for the CDR3 is TGTGCCAGCTCACCTAACGGGAAGGACCAGCCCCAGCATTTT. Protein: CASSPNGKDQPQHF.

This clonotype appeared a few times. This rearrangement joins TRBV12-3 or TRBV12-4 to TRBJ2-2; D gene ambiguous. V was trimmed by 1 base and J by 2 bases, leaving 11 bases between them. This CDR3 is built from 16 residues. This CDR3 reads CASSLGTARNTGELFF. In nucleotides, the CDR3 is TGTGCCAGCAGTTTAGGGACGGCCAGAAACACCGGGGAGCTGTTTTTT.

This clonotype has only a few counts. The chain couples TRBV30 to TRBJ1-2; D remains unclear. The CDR3 runs to 13 residues. The ends were cut back, 0 bases at V and 7 bases at J, with 12 bases in the middle. The V gene's germline CDR1 is GTSNPN and CDR2 SVGIG (reference sequence). Here the CDR3 reads CAWSVRGSGGYTF. CDR3 DNA: TGTGCCTGGAGTGTACGAGGGTCTGGTGGCTACACCTTC.

This clonotype has a handful of counts. J is TRBJ2-3 and V is TRBV20-1; D unresolved. Germline assignment: CDR1 DFQATT and CDR2 SNEGSKA (reference sequence). This CDR3 is 14 amino acids long. Trimming took off 0 bases at V and 5 bases at J, with 12 bases between the two ends. The CDR3: CSARDRPVGDTQYF. The CDR3 nucleotides are TGCAGTGCTAGAGATCGGCCAGTCGGAGATACGCAGTATTTT.

This clonotype was found many times. This sequence joins TRBV5-1 and TRBJ2-5; TRBD2 aligns across 8 bases. The germline gives CDR1 SGHRS, CDR2 YFSETQ. The CDR3 runs 15 residues. Unmatched junction bases numbered 9, after V lost 4 bases and J lost 4 bases. DNA for the CDR3: TGCGCCAGCAGCATGGGACTAGTGAGTGGAGAGACCCAGTACTTC. This translates into CASSMGLVSGETQYF.